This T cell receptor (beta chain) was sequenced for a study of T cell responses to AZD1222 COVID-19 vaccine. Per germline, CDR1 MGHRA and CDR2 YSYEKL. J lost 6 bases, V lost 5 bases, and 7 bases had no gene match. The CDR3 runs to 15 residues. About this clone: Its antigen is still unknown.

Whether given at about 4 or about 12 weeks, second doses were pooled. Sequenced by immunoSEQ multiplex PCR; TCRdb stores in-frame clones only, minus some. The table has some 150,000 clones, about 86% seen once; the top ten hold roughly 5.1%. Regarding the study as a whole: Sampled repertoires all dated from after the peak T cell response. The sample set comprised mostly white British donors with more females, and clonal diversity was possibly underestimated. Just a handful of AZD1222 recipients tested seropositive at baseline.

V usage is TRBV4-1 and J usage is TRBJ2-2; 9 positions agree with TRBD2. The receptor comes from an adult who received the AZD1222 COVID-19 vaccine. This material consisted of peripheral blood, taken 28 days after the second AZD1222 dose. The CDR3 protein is CASSTLAGKSGELFF. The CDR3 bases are TGCGCCAGCAGCACCCTAGCGGGGAAGTCCGGGGAGCTGTTTTTT.